This T cell receptor (beta chain) derives from a study of identical twins. Germline V lookup: CDR1 LGHNA, CDR2 YSLEER. This CDR3 is built from 13 residues. The trim removed 4 bases at V and 4 bases at J, leaving 1 base unmatched. This clonotype was counted at least ten times. Its antigen remains unidentified. Study-wide points: Invariant T cells like MAIT and iNKT could partly confound the zero-insertion analyses. Fewer insertions characterized abundant cord blood beta clonotypes, whereas memory repertoires showed none.

Unique molecular identifiers were present on the cDNA, which also gained a universal primer site by template switching. TCRdb re-derived calls from the 5' RACE reads in MiXCR, one entry per CDR3 protein. Of under 300,000 distinct CDR3 sequences listed, around an eighth are singletons. The TCR comes from a woman under 30 in good health. Sequenced material: memory (CD45RO+) T cells sorted from blood. The V gene is TRBV4-3, the J gene TRBJ2-3, with 8 bases aligning to TRBD2. The CDR3 DNA reads as TGCGCCAGCAGCCTCGGGGGGGCAGATACGCAGTATTTT. The encoded protein is CASSLGGADTQYF.